The text below deals with one T cell receptor beta chain. The sample originates from a study of blood T cell repertoires in COVID-19. On the study more broadly: The United States, Italy and Spain supplied acute and convalescent COVID-19 samples. Sample material is recorded as cDNA or gDNA derived from T cells, B-cell-depleted T cells, or PBMCs.

Authors' data handling: Cell counts per sample came from amplifying reference gene primers. The repertoire was sequenced with immunoSEQ multiplex PCR; TCRdb's copy has only in-frame clones and lacks some. The V and J calls and clone size were taken over from that table, and D and trimming were inferred from the DNA. Of roughly 130,000 clones listed, 80% are singletons. Germline CDR1 is DFQATT and CDR2 is SNEGSKA (reference sequence). The CDR3 sequence is 14 residues long. Trimming cost V 3 bases and J 1 base, with 12 bases left between them. Specimen: peripheral blood. The gene calls are TRBV20-1 and TRBJ1-1; D possibly corresponds to TRBD1 (5 bases). The sequence derives from an older man with acute or convalescent COVID-19. The CDR3 here is CSASPGGPNTEAFF. For the CDR3, the DNA is TGCAGTGCTAGTCCCGGGGGACCGAACACTGAAGCTTTCTTT.